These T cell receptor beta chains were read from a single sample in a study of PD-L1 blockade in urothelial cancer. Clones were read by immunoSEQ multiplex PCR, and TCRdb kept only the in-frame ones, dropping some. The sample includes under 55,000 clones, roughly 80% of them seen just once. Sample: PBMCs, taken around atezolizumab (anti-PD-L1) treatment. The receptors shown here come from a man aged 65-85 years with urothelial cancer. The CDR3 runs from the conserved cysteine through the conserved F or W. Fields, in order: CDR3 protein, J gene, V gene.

CDR3 protein: CASSLEGSSYNEQFF; J gene: TRBJ2-1; V gene: TRBV5-1
CDR3 protein: CASSSDNEQFF; J gene: TRBJ2-1; V gene: TRBV27
CDR3 protein: CASSQGHEQFF; J gene: TRBJ2-1; V gene: TRBV7-3
CDR3 protein: CASSEARGYNEKLFF; J gene: TRBJ1-4; V gene: TRBV2
CDR3 protein: CASSLVPGQGSDTQYF; J gene: TRBJ2-3; V gene: TRBV7-9
CDR3 protein: CAGRDFNTGELFF; J gene: TRBJ2-2; V gene: TRBV27
CDR3 protein: CASSQESRYEQYF; J gene: TRBJ2-7; V gene: TRBV14
CDR3 protein: CASSLTLAGVRETQYF; J gene: TRBJ2-5; V gene: TRBV4-1
CDR3 protein: CASSLAGANIQYF; J gene: TRBJ2-4; V gene: TRBV7-2
CDR3 protein: CASSLPRAQGIAFF; J gene: TRBJ1-1; V gene: TRBV7-2
CDR3 protein: CASSLQGGITEAFF; J gene: TRBJ1-1; V gene: TRBV5-1
CDR3 protein: CASSFSGQGETQYF; J gene: TRBJ2-5; V gene: TRBV7-2
CDR3 protein: CASSLDKSDTQYF; J gene: TRBJ2-3; V gene: TRBV4-2
CDR3 protein: CASSLGEQTFF; J gene: TRBJ2-2; V gene: TRBV5-6
CDR3 protein: CAWSVLVSGANVLTF; J gene: TRBJ2-6; V gene: TRBV30
CDR3 protein: CASGLAGGPGDTQYF; J gene: TRBJ2-3; V gene: TRBV28
CDR3 protein: CAISESSGVGDNEQFF; J gene: TRBJ2-1; V gene: TRBV10-3
CDR3 protein: CASRSLETQYF; J gene: TRBJ2-5; V gene: TRBV7-2
CDR3 protein: CASSLGGLGGYTF; J gene: TRBJ1-2; V gene: TRBV5-1
CDR3 protein: CASSLGRAGGYTF; J gene: TRBJ1-2; V gene: TRBV27
CDR3 protein: CASSRVQGRGGEQYF; J gene: TRBJ2-7; V gene: TRBV6-6
CDR3 protein: CATRRGGSSYEQYF; J gene: TRBJ2-7; V gene: TRBV15
CDR3 protein: CASSPPARVGYTF; J gene: TRBJ1-2; V gene: TRBV28
CDR3 protein: CASTEEIAGTDTQYF; J gene: TRBJ2-3; V gene: TRBV2
CDR3 protein: CASRPGGSLSYEQYF; J gene: TRBJ2-7; V gene: TRBV6-5
CDR3 protein: CASSLSGGNQPQHF; J gene: TRBJ1-5; V gene: TRBV7-9
CDR3 protein: CASSGRSGEREQYF; J gene: TRBJ2-7; V gene: TRBV19
CDR3 protein: CASSLYRGGPSSYEQYF; J gene: TRBJ2-7; V gene: TRBV11-2
CDR3 protein: CASSKTGVGYGYTF; J gene: TRBJ1-2; V gene: TRBV6-5
CDR3 protein: CASMRQATQYF; J gene: TRBJ2-3; V gene: TRBV2
CDR3 protein: CATSRPPRDRAYEQYF; J gene: TRBJ2-7; V gene: TRBV15
CDR3 protein: CASSRSPTESTGELFF; J gene: TRBJ2-2; V gene: TRBV7-3
CDR3 protein: CASTSQGLASDTQYF; J gene: TRBJ2-3; V gene: TRBV2
CDR3 protein: CASSDRQGQAEAFF; J gene: TRBJ1-1; V gene: TRBV6-1
CDR3 protein: CAISDPSGNTIYF; J gene: TRBJ1-3; V gene: TRBV10-3
CDR3 protein: CASSTLGQGMIEQFF; J gene: TRBJ2-1; V gene: TRBV19
CDR3 protein: CASSWGLAGLGEQFF; J gene: TRBJ2-1; V gene: TRBV7-9
CDR3 protein: CASSQGQSNPEAFF; J gene: TRBJ1-1; V gene: TRBV7-9
CDR3 protein: CASSPPQRNHNEQFF; J gene: TRBJ2-1; V gene: TRBV18
CDR3 protein: CASSADRGPDTQYF; J gene: TRBJ2-3; V gene: TRBV2
CDR3 protein: CASRASGSLFEQYF; J gene: TRBJ2-7; V gene: TRBV6-1
CDR3 protein: CSALGLETQYF; J gene: TRBJ2-3; V gene: TRBV20-1
CDR3 protein: CASLTRPANYGYTF; J gene: TRBJ1-2; V gene: TRBV2
CDR3 protein: CASSSAPRGLRTDTQYF; J gene: TRBJ2-3; V gene: TRBV7-2
CDR3 protein: CASGGGGRTGELFF; J gene: TRBJ2-2; V gene: TRBV6-5
CDR3 protein: CASSSTEGETQYF; J gene: TRBJ2-5; V gene: TRBV7-9
CDR3 protein: CSSGLAGAGSTDTQYF; J gene: TRBJ2-3; V gene: TRBV29-1
CDR3 protein: CASTTGGETQYF; J gene: TRBJ2-5; V gene: TRBV28
CDR3 protein: CASSQVWGPNDSGYTF; J gene: TRBJ1-2; V gene: TRBV4-3
CDR3 protein: CASSEQVRGGGQPQHF; J gene: TRBJ1-5; V gene: TRBV2
CDR3 protein: CASSLAALARQYNEQFF; J gene: TRBJ2-1; V gene: TRBV5-1
CDR3 protein: CASSLEAGAIYEQYF; J gene: TRBJ2-7; V gene: TRBV7-6
CDR3 protein: CASSENTVYGYTF; J gene: TRBJ1-2; V gene: TRBV6-1
CDR3 protein: CASMLGGPGNTIYF; J gene: TRBJ1-3; V gene: TRBV6-5
CDR3 protein: CASSLTSGPTYEQYF; J gene: TRBJ2-7; V gene: TRBV28